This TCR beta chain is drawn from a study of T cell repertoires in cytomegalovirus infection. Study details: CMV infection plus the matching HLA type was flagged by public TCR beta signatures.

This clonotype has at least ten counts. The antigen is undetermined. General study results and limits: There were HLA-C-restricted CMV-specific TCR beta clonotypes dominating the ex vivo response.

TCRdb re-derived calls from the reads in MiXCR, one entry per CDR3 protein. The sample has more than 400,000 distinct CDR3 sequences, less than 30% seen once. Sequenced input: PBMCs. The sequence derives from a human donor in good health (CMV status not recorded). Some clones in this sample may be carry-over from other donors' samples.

In DNA form, the CDR3 reads TGTGCCAGCAGCTTGATACTAGCTCGTCGAAATACGCAGTATTTT. Translating gives CASSLILARRNTQYF. The genes are TRBV7-8 and TRBJ2-3, with D perhaps matching TRBD2 (6 bases). This CDR3 comprises 15 residues. CDR1 and CDR2 (germline): SGHVS, FQNEAQ. V was trimmed by 3 bases and J by 7 bases, leaving 17 bases between them.